These T cell receptor beta chains were read from a single sample in a study of tumor and adjacent non-tumor tissue in lung cancer. Via MiXCR, TCRdb re-called the multiplex PCR reads, giving one row per CDR3 protein. The sample records 55,000 to 70,000 distinct CDR3 sequences, roughly 60% being singletons. Sequenced material: lung tumor tissue. The receptors were sampled from a man aged 45-65 years with non-small cell lung cancer. CDR3s include the opening cysteine and the closing phenylalanine or tryptophan. Each record gives: CDR3 DNA, CDR3 protein, J gene, clone size, D gene, V gene. A D gene is named only where the DNA matches it firmly. For some rows the clone size is stated as once, few or many, or as a class when expanded; others skip it.

TGTGCCAGCAGTGAAGAACTGGGGGGAACAGATACGCAGTATTTT,CASSEELGGTDTQYF,TRBJ2-3,.,.,TRBV6-1
TGCGCCAGCAGCTTGGCTTTTGCAGGGGCGAACACTGAAGCTTTCTTT,CASSLAFAGANTEAFF,TRBJ1-1,.,.,TRBV5-1
TGCACCAGCAGCTCTGTAGGGCACGGAGTGAACACTGAAGCTTTCTTT,CTSSSVGHGVNTEAFF,TRBJ1-1,.,.,TRBV5-1
TGTGCCAGCAGTGAATATGGTATAGGGAGGGTCCAAGAGGCCCAGTACTTC,CASSEYGIGRVQEAQYF,TRBJ2-5,.,TRBD2,TRBV25-1
TGCGCCAGCAGCTTGAGTAGTCGGGTCTCCACCGGGGAGCTGTTTTTT,CASSLSSRVSTGELFF,TRBJ2-2,few,.,TRBV5-1
TGTGCCAGCAGCTACCGACAGGGTGGACTAGCGGGAGGACGACGGTACAATGAGCAGTTCTTC,CASSYRQGGLAGGRRYNEQFF,TRBJ2-1,few,TRBD2,TRBV11-2
TGCAGCGTTGCTCGGACGTCCCACGAGCAATACTTC,CSVARTSHEQYF,TRBJ2-7,.,.,TRBV29-1
TGTGCCAGCAGCCGAACAGGGACTAGAGGTTCTTACAATGAGCTGTTCTTC,CASSRTGTRGSYNELFF,TRBJ2-1,.,TRBD2,TRBV11-2
TGTGCCAGTAGCTTAGTATCTGGTAGCGGGTCTAGCATAGATACGCAGTATTTT,CASSLVSGSGSSIDTQYF,TRBJ2-3,.,TRBD2,TRBV11-2
TGTGCCAGCTCGGACGGGGACGCCACAGATACGCAGTATTTT,CASSDGDATDTQYF,TRBJ2-3,.,.,TRBV2
TGTGCCAGCAGCCAAGGGACTAGCGGGGAACTCACAGATACGCAGTATTTT,CASSQGTSGELTDTQYF,TRBJ2-3,.,TRBD2,TRBV11-3
TGTGCCAGCAGTTTAGGGCCCGGGAGGCCCCAGCATTTT,CASSLGPGRPQHF,TRBJ1-5,many,.,TRBV28
TGTGCCAGCAATTCCCCACAGGGGGCATTCAGGGAGACCCAGTACTTC,CASNSPQGAFRETQYF,TRBJ2-5,.,TRBD1,TRBV28
TGTGCCAGCAGCCACCCGGGCTACGAGCAGTACTTC,CASSHPGYEQYF,TRBJ2-7,many,.,TRBV6-5
TGCGCCAGCAGCGTCGGAGTTGGACAGTATAATTCACCCCTCCACTTT,CASSVGVGQYNSPLHF,TRBJ1-6,few,.,TRBV5-1
TGTGTCGGCAACGCCCACACCTCCTACGAGCAGTACTTC,CVGNAHTSYEQYF,TRBJ2-7,.,.,TRBV6-2/TRBV6-3
TGCAGTGCTAGAGAAGGACCCCTCCACTTT,CSAREGPLHF,TRBJ1-6,.,.,TRBV20-1
TGTGCCATCAGCTTAGGGGGGTTATCTAACACAGGTACGCAGTATTTT,CAISLGGLSNTGTQYF,TRBJ2-3,.,.,TRBV11-2
TGCAGCGTTGGGGGGGCGGTCGCTAGCTATGGCTACACCTTC,CSVGGAVASYGYTF,TRBJ1-2,.,.,TRBV29-1
TGTGCCAGCTCACCACGACAGGGAGAGGCCCAGTACTTC,CASSPRQGEAQYF,TRBJ2-5,few,TRBD1,TRBV18
TGTGGCAGCTCCCCATGGGAGGACAATCAGCCACAGCAGTTT,CGSSPWEDNQPQQF,TRBJ1-5,.,.,TRBV5-6
TGTGCCAGCAGTTTCAGCCTTTCTGGCTACACCTTC,CASSFSLSGYTF,TRBJ1-2,many,.,TRBV12-3/TRBV12-4
TGTGCCACCAGTGACAACGGACAGGACCCCTACGAGCAGTACTTC,CATSDNGQDPYEQYF,TRBJ2-7,few,TRBD1,TRBV24-1
TGTGCCAGCAGCCTCCTAAACTCACCAAACAGGGGGCTAGCGGGGTCGGGTACGCAGTATTTT,CASSLLNSPNRGLAGSGTQYF,TRBJ2-3,.,.,TRBV6-5
TGTGCCATCAGTGAGTCCGTAACGCTCGTCACAGATACGCAGTATTTT,CAISESVTLVTDTQYF,TRBJ2-3,.,.,TRBV10-3
TGCAGTGCTGGCACGGACGGAAGTTCACCCCTCCACTTT,CSAGTDGSSPLHF,TRBJ1-6,.,.,TRBV20-1
TGTGCCAGCAGTAAGACAGGGGGTATTAGGCAGCCCCAGCATTTT,CASSKTGGIRQPQHF,TRBJ1-5,.,TRBD1,TRBV2
TGCAGTGCACCTAGGCAGGGACAGGGGAGGACTAATGAAAAACTGTTTTTT,CSAPRQGQGRTNEKLFF,TRBJ1-4,many,TRBD1,TRBV20-1
TGCAGCATTGGAGGCGCGCCTGACCAGCCTGATGTGCAGTTCTTC,CSIGGAPDQPDVQFF,TRBJ2-1,.,.,TRBV29-1
TGTGCCAGCAGCTTAGGAAGCGGAGGTGAGCAGTTCTTC,CASSLGSGGEQFF,TRBJ2-1,.,.,TRBV11-3
TGTGCCAGCAGTTTGAGGCTAGCGGGAGATTGGTCCTACAATGAGCAGTTCTTC,CASSLRLAGDWSYNEQFF,TRBJ2-1,many,TRBD2,TRBV12-3/TRBV12-4